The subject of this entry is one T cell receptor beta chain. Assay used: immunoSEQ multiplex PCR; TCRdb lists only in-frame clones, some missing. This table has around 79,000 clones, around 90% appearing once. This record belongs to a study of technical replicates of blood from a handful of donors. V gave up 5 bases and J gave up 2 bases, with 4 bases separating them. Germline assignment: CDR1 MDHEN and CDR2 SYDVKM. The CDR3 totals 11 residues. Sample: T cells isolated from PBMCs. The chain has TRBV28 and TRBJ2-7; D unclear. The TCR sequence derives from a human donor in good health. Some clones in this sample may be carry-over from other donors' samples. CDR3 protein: CASSPAYEQYF. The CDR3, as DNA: TGTGCCAGCAGTCCCGCCTACGAGCAGTACTTC.